The rows below give T cell receptor beta chains drawn from one sample of a study of blood T cell repertoires in COVID-19. Sequenced by immunoSEQ multiplex PCR; TCRdb stores in-frame clones only, minus some. The table lists about 120,000 clones, 60% to 85% of them singletons. The sample consisted of peripheral blood. The receptors stem from an older man with acute or convalescent COVID-19. Both conserved end residues are part of each CDR3. D genes are given only for firm matches. Expanded clones are given a class, and other clones once, few, many or no size at all.

clone size: NA
D gene: NA
V gene: TRBV21-1
J gene: TRBJ1-2
CDR3 length: 13
CDR3 protein: CASSDREHYGYTF
CDR3 DNA: TGTGCCAGCAGCGACAGGGAACACTATGGCTACACCTTC

clone size: NA
D gene: NA
V gene: TRBV7-3
J gene: TRBJ2-1
CDR3 length: 15
CDR3 protein: CASSQGGSSYNEQFF
CDR3 DNA: TGTGCCAGCAGCCAAGGGGGAAGCTCCTACAATGAGCAGTTCTTC

clone size: once
D gene: TRBD2
V gene: TRBV18
J gene: TRBJ2-1
CDR3 length: 15
CDR3 protein: CASSSGLASYNEQFF
CDR3 DNA: TGTGCCAGCTCATCGGGACTAGCGAGCTACAATGAGCAGTTCTTC

clone size: NA
D gene: NA
V gene: TRBV5-1
J gene: TRBJ1-6
CDR3 length: 13
CDR3 protein: CASRTDFNSPLHF
CDR3 DNA: TGCGCCAGCAGGACAGACTTTAATTCACCCCTCCACTTT

clone size: few
D gene: TRBD2
V gene: TRBV11-1
J gene: TRBJ2-7
CDR3 length: 13
CDR3 protein: CASGLAGVYEQYF
CDR3 DNA: TGTGCCAGCGGACTAGCGGGGGTCTACGAGCAGTACTTC

clone size: NA
D gene: NA
V gene: TRBV6-5
J gene: TRBJ1-2
CDR3 length: 13
CDR3 protein: CASSQRENYGYTF
CDR3 DNA: TGTGCCAGCAGCCAACGGGAAAACTATGGCTACACCTTC

clone size: few
D gene: NA
V gene: TRBV18
J gene: TRBJ1-1
CDR3 length: 14
CDR3 protein: CASSLTDSNTEAFF
CDR3 DNA: TGTGCCAGCTCACTAACGGACAGCAACACTGAAGCTTTCTTT

clone size: few
D gene: NA
V gene: TRBV7-3
J gene: TRBJ2-3
CDR3 length: 15
CDR3 protein: CASSLIGGSTDTQYF
CDR3 DNA: TGTGCCAGCAGCTTAATAGGCGGAAGCACAGATACGCAGTATTTT

clone size: many
D gene: TRBD1
V gene: TRBV5-4
J gene: TRBJ1-2
CDR3 length: 13
CDR3 protein: CASSLWQGDGYTF
CDR3 DNA: TGTGCCAGCAGCTTGTGGCAGGGGGATGGCTACACCTTC

clone size: once
D gene: TRBD2
V gene: TRBV9
J gene: TRBJ2-5
CDR3 length: 17
CDR3 protein: CASSARGLGRTQETQYF
CDR3 DNA: TGTGCCAGCAGCGCTCGGGGACTAGGGCGAACTCAAGAGACCCAGTACTTC

clone size: NA
D gene: TRBD1
V gene: TRBV6-6
J gene: TRBJ1-4
CDR3 length: 16
CDR3 protein: CASSYGTGTTNEKLFF
CDR3 DNA: TGTGCCAGCAGTTACGGGACAGGAACAACTAATGAAAAACTGTTTTTT

clone size: NA
D gene: NA
V gene: TRBV7-2
J gene: TRBJ2-1
CDR3 length: 15
CDR3 protein: CASSAATGSYNEQFF
CDR3 DNA: TGTGCCAGCAGCGCAGCCACGGGCTCCTACAATGAGCAGTTCTTC

clone size: NA
D gene: TRBD1
V gene: TRBV5-6
J gene: TRBJ1-6
CDR3 length: 14
CDR3 protein: CASSLQGATSPLHF
CDR3 DNA: TGTGCCAGCAGTTTGCAGGGGGCGACTTCACCCCTCCACTTT

clone size: NA
D gene: NA
V gene: TRBV5-4
J gene: TRBJ2-7
CDR3 length: 13
CDR3 protein: CASSLYGSYEQYF
CDR3 DNA: TGTGCCAGCAGCTTGTACGGCTCCTACGAGCAGTACTTC

clone size: NA
D gene: NA
V gene: TRBV5-1
J gene: TRBJ2-3
CDR3 length: 14
CDR3 protein: CASSLIEATDTQYF
CDR3 DNA: TGCGCCAGCAGCTTGATTGAGGCCACAGATACGCAGTATTTT

clone size: NA
D gene: NA
V gene: TRBV7-3
J gene: TRBJ2-3
CDR3 length: 16
CDR3 protein: CASSLGLFGDTDTQYF
CDR3 DNA: TGTGCCAGCAGCTTAGGTTTATTCGGAGACACAGATACGCAGTATTTT

clone size: once
D gene: TRBD2
V gene: TRBV24-1
J gene: TRBJ2-1
CDR3 length: 15
CDR3 protein: CATSRTSGGAYEQFF
CDR3 DNA: TGTGCCACCAGCCGAACTAGCGGGGGGGCCTATGAGCAGTTCTTC

clone size: NA
D gene: NA
V gene: TRBV5-4
J gene: TRBJ1-1
CDR3 length: 12
CDR3 protein: CASSLWRKEAFF
CDR3 DNA: TGTGCCAGCAGCTTGTGGAGAAAAGAAGCTTTCTTT

clone size: NA
D gene: TRBD1
V gene: TRBV6-4
J gene: TRBJ2-1
CDR3 length: 14
CDR3 protein: CASSDSIGGGEQFF
CDR3 DNA: TGTGCCAGCAGTGACTCGATAGGGGGCGGTGAGCAGTTCTTC

clone size: NA
D gene: TRBD1
V gene: TRBV29-1
J gene: TRBJ1-2
CDR3 length: 14
CDR3 protein: CSVEDLDRGFGYTF
CDR3 DNA: TGCAGCGTTGAAGATTTGGACAGGGGATTTGGCTACACCTTC

clone size: few
D gene: NA
V gene: TRBV6-2/TRBV6-3
J gene: TRBJ1-1
CDR3 length: 14
CDR3 protein: CASSNRDILTEAFF
CDR3 DNA: TGTGCCAGCAGCAACCGGGACATTCTAACTGAAGCTTTCTTT

clone size: NA
D gene: NA
V gene: TRBV5-4
J gene: TRBJ2-1
CDR3 length: 15
CDR3 protein: CASSGDFPSYNEQFF
CDR3 DNA: TGTGCCAGCAGCGGGGACTTCCCCTCCTACAATGAGCAGTTCTTC

clone size: few
D gene: TRBD2
V gene: TRBV2
J gene: TRBJ2-1
CDR3 length: 15
CDR3 protein: CASRGGTSAGNEQFF
CDR3 DNA: TGTGCCAGCAGGGGCGGGACTAGCGCCGGTAATGAGCAGTTCTTC

clone size: NA
D gene: NA
V gene: TRBV6-5
J gene: TRBJ2-5
CDR3 length: 15
CDR3 protein: CASSYSLDSQETQYF
CDR3 DNA: TGTGCCAGCAGTTACTCGTTAGACAGTCAAGAGACCCAGTACTTC

clone size: NA
D gene: TRBD1
V gene: TRBV19
J gene: TRBJ1-2
CDR3 length: 15
CDR3 protein: CASTPSDRANYGYTF
CDR3 DNA: TGTGCCAGTACCCCGTCGGACAGGGCTAACTATGGCTACACCTTC